The next 17 T cell receptor beta chains were all read from a single sample in a study of blood T cell repertoires in COVID-19. Profiled with immunoSEQ multiplex PCR; TCRdb holds only in-frame clones, not every one. The sample records a few hundred thousand clones, around 83% being singletons. The sequenced sample consisted of PBMCs or T cells enriched from blood (not recorded which). These receptors originate from a woman in her forties or fifties who had recovered from COVID-19.

Worth noting for this clone: The identical CDR3 is also encoded by other nucleotide sequences in the sample. The chain recombines TRBV19 with TRBJ1-5; TRBD1 is a possible D gene (6 bases). V was pared by 1 base and J by 2 bases, with 6 bases between. Germline V gene sequence: CDR1 LNHDA, CDR2 SQIVND (reference sequence). CDR3 length equals 14 residues. CDR3: CASSIGQGNQPQHF. The CDR3 nucleotides read TGTGCCAGTAGTATAGGACAGGGCAATCAGCCCCAGCATTTT.

The rearrangement joins TRBV5-4 to TRBJ1-2, with D maybe TRBD1 (5 bases). The CDR3 consists of 14 residues. Trimming left V 5 bases short and J 5 bases short, with 16 bases between. Germline CDR1 reads SGHNT; CDR2 reads YYREEE (reference sequence). CDR3 sequence reads: CASRPTGGPYGYTF. Here the CDR3 DNA reads TGTGCCAGCAGACCGACGGGGGGACCTTATGGCTACACCTTC.

As to this clone: The junction and the germline gene differ at one end; a read error may be behind it. The rearrangement uses TRBV7-7 and TRBJ1-3; D perhaps matches TRBD1 (6 bases). The CDR3 spans 13 residues. Germline assignment: CDR1 SSHAT and CDR2 FNYEAQ (reference sequence). The CDR3 DNA reads as TGTGCTAGCAGCCTGGACAGAGGAAACACCATATATTTT. It codes for CASSLDRGNTIYF.

The genes are TRBV4-2 and TRBJ1-2; D is ambiguous. The CDR3 runs 14 residues. Trimming took 2 bases from V and 3 from J, leaving 10 bases between them. Germline assignment: CDR1 LGHNA and CDR2 YNFKEQ. CDR3 sequence (DNA): TGTGCCAGCAGCCAACCTCACAGTGACTATGGCTACACCTTC. Protein sequence: CASSQPHSDYGYTF.

This clone was counted a few times. The chain combines TRBV10-3 with TRBJ1-5; D not certain. Trimming removed 10 bases from V and 1 base from J, with 11 bases in between. CDR1 ENHRY and CDR2 SYGVKD come from the germline V gene. CDR3 length equals 13 residues. The CDR3 DNA follows: TGTGCCACCTCGGGAGGGAGCAATCAGCCCCAGCATTTT. Translated: CATSGGSNQPQHF.

The V call is TRBV18, the J call TRBJ1-4; 9 bases match TRBD1. After removal of 4 bases from V and 6 bases from J, the junction contained 6 bases not matched to a gene. Germline loops: CDR1 KGHSH, CDR2 LQKENI. The CDR3 sequence is 15 residues long. The CDR3 protein is CASSLQGAVDEKLFF. The CDR3 coding sequence is TGTGCCAGCTCACTACAGGGGGCGGTTGATGAAAAACTGTTTTTT. Together with reference TRBV18 and TRBJ1-4, the CDR3 gives the full variable domain: NAGVMQNPRHLVRRRGQEARLRCSPMKGHSHVYWYRQLPEEGLKFMVYLQKENIIDESGMPKERFSAEFPKEGPSILRIQQVVRGDSAAYFCASSLQGAVDEKLFFGSGTQLSVL.

This clone has only one observation. The chain has TRBV2 and TRBJ1-3, with D perhaps matching TRBD1 (5 bases). There are 15 residues in the CDR3. Looked up from germline, CDR1 is SNHLY and CDR2 is FYNNEI. V dropped 5 bases and J dropped 0 bases, with 11 bases sitting between them. CDR3 residues: CASSTQGFSGNTIYF. CDR3 DNA: TGTGCCAGCAGTACTCAGGGATTCTCTGGAAACACCATATATTTT.

V usage is TRBV5-1 and J usage is TRBJ1-2; D is uncertain. V was clipped by 0 bases and J by 4 bases, with 13 bases between them. This CDR3 comprises 15 residues. The germline CDR1 and CDR2 sequences are SGHRS and YFSETQ. CDR3 sequence (DNA): TGCGCCAGCAGCTTGGAACCCTCAGGAGGCTATGGCTACACCTTC. It codes for CASSLEPSGGYGYTF.

This chain links TRBV6-5 with TRBJ1-1; D remains unclear. There are 15 residues in the CDR3. V was cut by 0 bases and J by 2 bases, with 10 bases left in between. Germline lookup yields CDR1 MNHEY and CDR2 SVGAGI. The DNA of the CDR3 is TGTGCCAGCAGTTACTCGAGAGGGATTAACACTGAAGCTTTCTTT. This translates into CASSYSRGINTEAFF.

J is TRBJ2-2 and V is TRBV4-3; TRBD1 might be the D (6 bases). The CDR3 consists of 15 residues. Trimming stripped 3 bases from V and 2 bases from J, with 10 bases between. Germline V lookup: CDR1 LGHNA, CDR2 YSLEER. CDR3 bases: TGCGCCAGCAGCCAGCCGGGACAAAACACCGGGGAGCTGTTTTTT. The encoded protein is CASSQPGQNTGELFF.

This rearrangement joins TRBV7-2 to TRBJ1-4; TRBD1 aligns across 7 bases. From germline, CDR1 is SGHTA and CDR2 FQGNSA. The junction had 12 bases not matched to a gene; V was cut back by 3 bases and J by 8 bases. The length of the CDR3 is 16 residues. In DNA, the CDR3 is TGTGCCAGCAGCTTCTCTACAGGGGCCGGATACGAAAAACTGTTTTTT. This translates into CASSFSTGAGYEKLFF.

The count of this clone is one. V and J are TRBV5-6 and TRBJ1-1, with 8 bases matching TRBD1. The V gene's germline CDR1 is SGHDT and CDR2 YYEEEE. V lost 2 bases to trimming and J lost 4 bases; unmatched junction nucleotides: 7. This CDR3 region has 15 residues. DNA of the CDR3: TGTGCCAGCAGCTTTCGTCAGGGGGCTGGCACTGAAGCTTTCTTT. Encoded protein: CASSFRQGAGTEAFF.

The V call is TRBV7-2, the J call TRBJ1-1; 7 nucleotides line up with TRBD1. In germline, CDR1 is SGHTA, CDR2 FQGNSA. The CDR3 sequence is 14 residues long. V was pared by 4 bases and J by 2 bases, with 4 bases of the junction left unmatched. CDR3 nucleotide sequence: TGTGCCAGCAGCTCACAGGGGCGAAACACTGAAGCTTTCTTT. It yields the protein CASSSQGRNTEAFF.

The chain is built from TRBV5-1 and TRBJ1-6; 7 nucleotides line up with TRBD1. The trim removed 7 bases at V and 5 bases at J, leaving 3 bases unmatched. The CDR3 contains 13 residues. Germline V gives CDR1 SGHRS, CDR2 YFSETQ. The CDR3 DNA reads TGCGCCAGCGGGGACAGAAATAATTCACCCCTCCACTTT. It codes for CASGDRNNSPLHF.

CDR3 DNA sequence: TGTGCCAGCAGCATCAGGACAGACAATGAGCAGTTCTTC. This sequence encodes CASSIRTDNEQFF. V is TRBV7-7 and J is TRBJ2-1, with a weak D call TRBD1 (6 bases). The germline gives CDR1 SSHAT, CDR2 FNYEAQ (reference sequence). The CDR3 extends over 13 amino acids. Trimming took 5 bases from V and 5 from J, leaving 10 bases between them.

The chain employs TRBV29-1 and TRBJ1-5, with D possibly matching TRBD1 (6 bases). The CDR3 totals 13 residues. Per the germline V gene, CDR1 is SQVTM and CDR2 is ANQGSEA. V lost 4 bases and J 5 bases, leaving 12 bases between the germline ends. Here the CDR3 DNA reads TGCAGCGTTGGGGGGGGCGGCGATCAGCCCCAGCATTTT. This translates into CSVGGGGDQPQHF.

The CDR3 DNA sequence: TGTGCCAGCAGACCGGGTCAAGGCAATCAGCCCCAGCATTTT. Protein product: CASRPGQGNQPQHF. The genes are TRBV27 and TRBJ1-5, with unresolved D. V gave up 6 bases and J gave up 2 bases, with 11 bases separating them. The CDR3 covers 14 residues. Looked up from germline, CDR1 is MNHEY and CDR2 is SMNVEV (reference sequence).